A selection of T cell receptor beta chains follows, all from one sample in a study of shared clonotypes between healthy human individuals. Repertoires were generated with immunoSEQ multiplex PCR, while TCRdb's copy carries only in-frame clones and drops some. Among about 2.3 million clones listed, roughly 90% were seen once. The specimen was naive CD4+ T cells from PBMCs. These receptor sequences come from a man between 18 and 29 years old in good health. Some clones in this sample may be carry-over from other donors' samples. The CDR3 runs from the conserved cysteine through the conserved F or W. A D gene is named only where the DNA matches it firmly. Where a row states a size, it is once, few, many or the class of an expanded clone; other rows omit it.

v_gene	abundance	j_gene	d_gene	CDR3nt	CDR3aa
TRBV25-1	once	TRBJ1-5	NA	TGTGCCAGCAGTGAGGGACGGCATAGCAATCAGCCCCAGCATTTT	CASSEGRHSNQPQHF
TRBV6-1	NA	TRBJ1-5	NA	TGTGCCAGCCGACGTACCCTCAATCAGCCCCAGCATTTT	CASRRTLNQPQHF
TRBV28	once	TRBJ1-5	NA	TGTGCCAGCAGTTCCCGGACCACAGAGAGTCAGCCCCAGCATTTT	CASSSRTTESQPQHF
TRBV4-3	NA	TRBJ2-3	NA	TGCGCCAGCAGCCAAGATCGGACGGGCCTCACAGATACGCAGTATTTT	CASSQDRTGLTDTQYF
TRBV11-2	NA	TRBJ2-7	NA	TGTGCCAGCAGCCAACCAGAGCCCACCAAGTACTACGAGCAGTACTTC	CASSQPEPTKYYEQYF
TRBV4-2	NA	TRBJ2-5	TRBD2	TGTGCCAGCAGCCAAGCACTAGCGGGAGGTAGGCAAGAGACCCAGTACTTC	CASSQALAGGRQETQYF
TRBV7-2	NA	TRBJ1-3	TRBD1	TGTGCCAGCAGCTCAGACAGGGGGCCTGGAAACACCATATATTTT	CASSSDRGPGNTIYF
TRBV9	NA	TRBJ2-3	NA	TGTGCCAGCAGCGTGGGAATACCCGGGACTCTTAGTAGAGATACGCAGTATTTT	CASSVGIPGTLSRDTQYF
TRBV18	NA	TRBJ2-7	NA	TGTGCCAGCTCACCCCTAGGAGGGAATGGATACGAGCAGTACTTC	CASSPLGGNGYEQYF
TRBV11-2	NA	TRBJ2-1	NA	TGTGCCAGCAGCTCTACAGGGAACCATGAGCAGTTCTTC	CASSSTGNHEQFF
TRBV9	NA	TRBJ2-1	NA	TGTGCCAGCAGCGCAGGTGGCGGGACGAGCTATGAGCAGTTCTTC	CASSAGGGTSYEQFF
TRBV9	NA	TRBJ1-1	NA	TGTGCCAGCAGCGTAGGGGTGGGTGAAGGGAACACTGAAGCTTTCTTT	CASSVGVGEGNTEAFF
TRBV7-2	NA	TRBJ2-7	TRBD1	TGTGCCAGCAGCTTCACAGGGGCGAACGAGCAGTACTTC	CASSFTGANEQYF
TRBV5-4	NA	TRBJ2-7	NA	TGTGCCAGCAGCTTGGTGGGGGCGGGGGACGAGCAGTACTTC	CASSLVGAGDEQYF
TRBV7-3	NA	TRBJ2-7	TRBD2	TGTGCCAGCAGCTTGCAGCGGGGGTTGGAGCAGTACTTC	CASSLQRGLEQYF
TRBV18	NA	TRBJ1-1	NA	TGTGCCAGCTCACCCCTACTCGCAGGGATGAACACTGAAGCTTTCTTT	CASSPLLAGMNTEAFF
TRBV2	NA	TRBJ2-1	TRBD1	TGTGCCAGCAACAAGGACAGGGGTAATGAGCAGTTCTTC	CASNKDRGNEQFF
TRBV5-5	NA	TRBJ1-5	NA	TGTGCCAGCAGCCCAGACAAAAGGGTTCAGCCCCAGCATTTT	CASSPDKRVQPQHF
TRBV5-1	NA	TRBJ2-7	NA	TGCGCCAGCAGCGCGCTCCGGGACGGACGCTCCTACGAGCAGTACTTC	CASSALRDGRSYEQYF
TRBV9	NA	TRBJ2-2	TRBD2	TGTGCCAGCAGCGTCACGACTAGCGGGAGTGTCACCGGGGAGCTGTTTTTT	CASSVTTSGSVTGELFF
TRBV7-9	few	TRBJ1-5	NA	TGTGCCAGCAGTGGGGAGGTGCAGCCCCAGCATTTT	CASSGEVQPQHF
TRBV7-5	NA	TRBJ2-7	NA	TGTGTCAGAAGTCCGCAGGCAGGGAGCTCCTACGAGCAGTACTTC	CVRSPQAGSSYEQYF
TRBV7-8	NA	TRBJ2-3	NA	TGTGCCAGCAGCTTAAGACCCTCTTTCACAGATACGCAGTATTTT	CASSLRPSFTDTQYF
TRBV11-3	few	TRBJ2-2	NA	TGTGCCAGCAGCTTAATAGCGTCCGGGGAGCTGTTTTTT	CASSLIASGELFF
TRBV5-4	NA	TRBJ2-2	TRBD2	TGTGCCAGCAGCCCAATCGCGGGAGGAAGGTACGCCGGGGAGCTGTTTTTT	CASSPIAGGRYAGELFF
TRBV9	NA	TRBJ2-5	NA	TGTGCCAGCAGCGTAGACCCAATTCAAGAGACCCAGTACTTC	CASSVDPIQETQYF
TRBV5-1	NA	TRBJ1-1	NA	TGCGCCAGCAGAGGACAATTGAACACTGAAGCTTTCTTT	CASRGQLNTEAFF
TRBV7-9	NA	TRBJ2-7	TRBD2	TGTGCCAGCAGCCCTAGCGGGAGCTACGAGCAGTACTTC	CASSPSGSYEQYF
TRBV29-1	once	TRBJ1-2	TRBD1	TGCAGCGTTCTACAGGGGGACTATGGCTACACCTTC	CSVLQGDYGYTF
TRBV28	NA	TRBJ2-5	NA	TGTGCCAGCAGTTTCCCCCTCCCTCTAGCGACAGATGCTACTATTCAAGAGACCCAGTACTTC	CASSFPLPLATDATIQETQYF
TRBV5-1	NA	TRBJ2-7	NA	TGCGCCAGCAGCTTAGTATCTTTGGAGGACGAGCAGTACTTC	CASSLVSLEDEQYF
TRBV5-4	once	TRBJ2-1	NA	TGCGCCAGCTCATATGGGGCGGCTTACAATGAGCAGTTCTTC	CASSYGAAYNEQFF
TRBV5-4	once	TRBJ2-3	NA	TGTGCCAGCAGCTCGGGGATAACTAGCACAGATACGCAGTATTTT	CASSSGITSTDTQYF
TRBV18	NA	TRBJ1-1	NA	TGTGCCAGCTCTCAAACACAGGGGAACACTGAAGCTTTCTTT	CASSQTQGNTEAFF
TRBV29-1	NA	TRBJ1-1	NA	TGCAGCGTTGACGGACAGAAGAACACTGAAGCTTTCTTT	CSVDGQKNTEAFF
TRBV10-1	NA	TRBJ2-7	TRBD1	TGCGCCAGCGCCCAGGGGGACTCCTACGAGCAGTACTTC	CASAQGDSYEQYF
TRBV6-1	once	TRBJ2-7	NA	TGTGCCAGCAGTGAAGTAGGACGGTACGAGCAGTACTTC	CASSEVGRYEQYF
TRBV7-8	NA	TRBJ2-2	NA	TGTGCCAGCAGCCCGGGCCCCCGGAACACCGGGGAGCTGTTTTTT	CASSPGPRNTGELFF
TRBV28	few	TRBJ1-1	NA	TGTGCCAGCAGTTTGTTGAACACTGAAGCTTTCTTT	CASSLLNTEAFF
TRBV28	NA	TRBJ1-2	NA	TGTGCCAGCAGTTTATCGGCAGGGACGGGGCTAGTCTATGGCTACACCTTC	CASSLSAGTGLVYGYTF